These 4 T cell receptor beta chains came from one sample sequenced in a study of blood T cell repertoires in COVID-19. Using immunoSEQ multiplex PCR, the repertoire was profiled, and TCRdb retains in-frame clones only, with some absent. The sample holds some 290,000 clones, roughly 87% seen once. Source material: peripheral blood. These receptor sequences come from a woman between 45 and 65 years old who had recovered from COVID-19.

The chain carries TRBV7-9 and TRBJ1-1, with a tentative D call TRBD1 (6 bases). CDR3 size: 15 residues. Germline V gene lookup returns CDR1 SEHNR and CDR2 FQNEAQ (reference sequence). The V and J ends lost 4 bases and 1 base respectively, with 13 bases between them. Here the CDR3 DNA reads TGTGCCAGCAGCTCCCGAGGGGGGGCGAACACTGAAGCTTTCTTT. Its translation is CASSSRGGANTEAFF.

CDR3 sequence (DNA): TGTGCCAGTAGTATCGGACAGGGTTTGGCCGGGGAGCTGTTTTTT. It is translated as CASSIGQGLAGELFF. The gene calls are TRBV19 and TRBJ2-2; 8 bases agree with TRBD1. Germline V gene sequence: CDR1 LNHDA, CDR2 SQIVND (reference sequence). The CDR3 is made up of 15 amino acids. V lost 3 bases to trimming and J lost 6 bases; unmatched junction nucleotides: 6.

V usage is TRBV5-1 and J usage is TRBJ2-1; 8 bases are shared with TRBD2. Germline CDR1 is SGHRS and CDR2 is YFSETQ. V gave up 5 bases and J gave up 10 bases; unmatched junction bases: 5. The CDR3 is made up of 12 amino acids. Written as DNA, the CDR3 is TGCGCCAGCAGGGGACTAGGTGGGGAGCAGTTCTTC. It codes for CASRGLGGEQFF.

The chain's CDR3 is CASSSTGPHSPLHF. The CDR3 DNA is TGTGCCAGCAGCTCGACAGGGCCGCATTCACCCCTCCACTTT. The chain is built from TRBV6-5 and TRBJ1-6; 7 nucleotides align to TRBD1. Trimming at V came to 6 bases and at J to 8 bases, leaving 7 bases not matched to a gene. The CDR3 sequence is 14 residues long. The germline V gene encodes CDR1 MNHEY and CDR2 SVGAGI.